This T cell receptor beta chain stems from a study of T cell repertoires in ileal Crohn's disease. Study information: Under 40% were active smokers at surgery; median disease duration was roughly 7.9 years. All patients had surgery for stricturing (61%) or penetrating (around 40%) disease.

This clone was detected only a few times. The germline CDR1 and CDR2 sequences are SGDLS and YYNGEE. The CDR3 runs 14 residues. Trimming left V 2 bases short and J 2 bases short, with 8 bases between. The assay was immunoSEQ multiplex PCR, and TCRdb's table has in-frame clones only and misses some. The table records about 14,000 clones, about 73% of them present only once. V is TRBV9 and J is TRBJ1-3; no clear D gene. The sequence came from an adult with Crohn's disease. The sequenced sample consisted of ileal tissue. CDR3: CASSVAITGNTIYF. Written as DNA, the CDR3 is TGTGCCAGCAGCGTGGCCATTACTGGAAACACCATATATTTT.